This T cell receptor (beta chain) was captured by sequencing in a study of PD-1 blockade in classical Hodgkin lymphoma. Study observations and caveats: Complete responders had baseline diversity similar to newly diagnosed patients.

Every single patient, without exception, relapsed after autologous stem cell transplantation, and brentuximab vedotin exposure varied. In regard to this clone: Antigen: not known.

The method was immunoSEQ multiplex PCR; TCRdb's version includes in-frame clones alone and lacks a portion of them. Of tens of thousands of clones in the sample, roughly 90% are singletons; the top ten hold approximately 22%. CDR3 length: 13 amino acids. Germline V lookup: CDR1 GTSNPN, CDR2 SVGIG (reference sequence). J lost 3 bases, V lost 1 base, and 2 bases had no gene match. The origin of this receptor is a human donor with classical Hodgkin lymphoma. This chain connects TRBV30 to TRBJ2-7; the match to TRBD1 covers 8 bases. Here the sequenced sample was peripheral blood mononuclear cells (PBMCs), taken at baseline. The DNA for the CDR3 is TGTGCCTGGAGTGGGGGACAGGTCTACGAGCAGTACTTC. Encoded protein: CAWSGGQVYEQYF.